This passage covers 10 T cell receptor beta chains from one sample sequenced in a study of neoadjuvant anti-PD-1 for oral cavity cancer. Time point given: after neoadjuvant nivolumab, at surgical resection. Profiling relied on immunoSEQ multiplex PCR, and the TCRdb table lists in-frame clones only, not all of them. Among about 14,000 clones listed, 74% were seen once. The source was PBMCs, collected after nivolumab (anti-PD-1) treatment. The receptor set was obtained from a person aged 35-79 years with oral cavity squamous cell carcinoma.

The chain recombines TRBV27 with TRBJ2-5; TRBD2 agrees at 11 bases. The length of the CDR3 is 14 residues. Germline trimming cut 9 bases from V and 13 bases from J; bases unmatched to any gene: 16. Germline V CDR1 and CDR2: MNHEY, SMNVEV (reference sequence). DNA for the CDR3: TGTGCCAGTCGCCCAACTAGCGGGGGCCGTAGTTTGTACTTC. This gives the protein CASRPTSGGRSLYF.

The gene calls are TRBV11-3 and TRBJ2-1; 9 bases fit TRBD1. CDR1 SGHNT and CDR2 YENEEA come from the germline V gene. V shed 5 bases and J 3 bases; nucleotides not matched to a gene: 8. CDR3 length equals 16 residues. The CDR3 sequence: CASSDGGTGHYNEQFF. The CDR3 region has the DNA TGTGCCAGCAGCGACGGGGGGACAGGGCACTACAATGAGCAGTTCTTC.

This CDR3 is CASRLHREGEKLFF. The CDR3 DNA sequence: TGTGCCAGCAGGCTTCACAGGGAAGGGGAAAAACTGTTTTTT. The chain is built from TRBV6-5 and TRBJ1-4, with D possibly TRBD1 on 6 matching bases. The CDR3 length is 14 residues. CDR1 is MNHEY and CDR2 is SVGAGI in the germline V gene. Trimming removed 6 bases at V and 8 bases at J, with 16 bases between.

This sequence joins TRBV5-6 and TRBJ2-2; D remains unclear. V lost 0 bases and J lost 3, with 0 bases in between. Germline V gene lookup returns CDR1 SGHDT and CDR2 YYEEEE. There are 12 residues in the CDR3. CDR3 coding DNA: TGTGCCAGCAGCTTGGACACCGGGGAGCTGTTTTTT. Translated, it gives CASSLDTGELFF.

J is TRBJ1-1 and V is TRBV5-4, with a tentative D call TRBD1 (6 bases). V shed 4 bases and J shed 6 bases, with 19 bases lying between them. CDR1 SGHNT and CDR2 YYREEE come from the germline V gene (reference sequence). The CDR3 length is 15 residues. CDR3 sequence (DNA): TGTGCCAGCAGCGGAGTCACAGGGAATGGTCCTGAAGCTTTCTTT. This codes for CASSGVTGNGPEAFF.

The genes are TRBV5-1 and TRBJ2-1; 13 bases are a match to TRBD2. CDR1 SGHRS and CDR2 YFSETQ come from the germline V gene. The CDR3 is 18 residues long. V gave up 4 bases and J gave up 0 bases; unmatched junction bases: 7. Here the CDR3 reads CASSPGLAGVGSYNEQFF. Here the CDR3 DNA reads TGCGCCAGCAGCCCCGGACTAGCGGGAGTCGGCTCCTACAATGAGCAGTTCTTC.

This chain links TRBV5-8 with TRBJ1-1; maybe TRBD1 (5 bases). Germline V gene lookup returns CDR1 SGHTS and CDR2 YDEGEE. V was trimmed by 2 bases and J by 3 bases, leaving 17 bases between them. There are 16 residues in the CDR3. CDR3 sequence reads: CASSFPGLAWDTEAFF. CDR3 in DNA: TGTGCCAGCAGCTTCCCAGGGCTAGCCTGGGACACTGAAGCTTTCTTT.

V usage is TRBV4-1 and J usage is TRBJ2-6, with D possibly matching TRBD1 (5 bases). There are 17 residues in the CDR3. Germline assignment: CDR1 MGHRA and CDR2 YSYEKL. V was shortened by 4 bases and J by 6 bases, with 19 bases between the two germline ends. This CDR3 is CASSPAGYPSEANVLTF. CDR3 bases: TGCGCCAGCAGCCCAGCAGGGTATCCCTCGGAGGCCAACGTCCTGACTTTC.

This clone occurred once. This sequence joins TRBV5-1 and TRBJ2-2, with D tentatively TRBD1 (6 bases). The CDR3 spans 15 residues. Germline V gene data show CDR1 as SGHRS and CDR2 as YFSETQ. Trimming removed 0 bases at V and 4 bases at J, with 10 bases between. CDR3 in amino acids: CASSLVWGLTGELFF. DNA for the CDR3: TGCGCCAGCAGCTTGGTTTGGGGGCTCACCGGGGAGCTGTTTTTT.

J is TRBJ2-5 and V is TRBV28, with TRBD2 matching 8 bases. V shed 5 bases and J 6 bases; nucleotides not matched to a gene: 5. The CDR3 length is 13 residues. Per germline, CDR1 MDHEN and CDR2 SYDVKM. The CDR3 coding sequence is TGTGCCAGCAGTCCCAGCGGGAGAAAGACCCAGTACTTC. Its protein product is CASSPSGRKTQYF.